This T cell receptor beta chain was captured by sequencing in a study of cytomegalovirus exposure and HLA in healthy donors. Points from the study as a whole: A later analysis found that most CMV-associated TCR beta chains appeared HLA-restricted. A prior analysis recorded that most TCR beta V segments were productive about 87% or about 30% of the time.

Germline-derived CDR1 and CDR2 are SGHRS and YFSETQ. V shed 4 bases and J 8 bases; nucleotides not matched to a gene: 5. The CDR3 extends over 13 amino acids. This cohort consisted of healthy bone marrow donors. This PCR relied on a set of 60 Vbeta primers and 13 Jbeta primers. Produced via immunoSEQ multiplex PCR; TCRdb's table is partial and in-frame only. Here the sample spans under 250,000 clones, 75% to 90% being singletons. This clone was detected a few times. As yet, its antigen is unknown. The source material was PBMCs. The chain links TRBV5-1 to TRBJ1-2; TRBD1 matches at 10 bases. This clonotype was sampled from a woman aged 40 to 49 in good health and CMV-seronegative. CDR3 loop: CASSPGQGDGYTF. CDR3 DNA sequence: TGCGCCAGCAGCCCAGGACAGGGGGACGGCTACACCTTC. The variable domain in full, with the rest retrieved from reference TRBV5-1 and TRBJ1-2, is KAGVTQTPRYLIKTRGQQVTLSCSPISGHRSVSWYQQTPGQGLQFLFEYFSETQRNKGNFPGRFSGRQFSNSRSEMNVSTLELGDSALYLCASSPGQGDGYTFGSGTRLTVV.